This is a list of T cell receptor beta chains from one sample in a study of memory CD4+ T cells and cytomegalovirus serostatus. TCRdb keeps only in-frame clones here, not all; method: immunoSEQ multiplex PCR. The sample gives around 88,000 clones, about 80% of which show up once; 3.6% is in the top ten. The sample was memory CD4+ T cells from blood. Source of these receptors: an adult in good health and CMV-seropositive. Both conserved end residues are part of each CDR3. D genes are given only for firm matches. Part of the rows lack a size; the others show once, few, many or a class for expanded clones.

abundance	j_gene	d_gene	v_gene	CDR3aa	CDR3nt
-	TRBJ2-7	TRBD2	TRBV28	CASSSSGRGTYEQYF	TGTGCCAGCAGTTCTAGCGGGAGAGGTACCTACGAGCAGTACTTC
-	TRBJ2-2	-	TRBV28	CASSPPGGSYTGELFF	TGTGCCAGCAGCCCCCCGGGCGGGTCCTACACCGGGGAGCTGTTTTTT
-	TRBJ1-1	TRBD1	TRBV7-9	CASSIWTGRTEAFF	TGTGCCAGCAGCATCTGGACAGGGAGGACTGAAGCTTTCTTT
few	TRBJ2-3	TRBD1	TRBV5-1	CASSLGQGGTDTQYF	TGCGCCAGCAGCTTGGGACAGGGCGGCACAGATACGCAGTATTTT
-	TRBJ2-2	-	TRBV6-1	CASSPQGINTGELFF	TGTGCCAGCAGCCCACAGGGAATCAACACCGGGGAGCTGTTTTTT
-	TRBJ2-7	TRBD2	TRBV7-7	CASSPGPGLGNYEQYF	TGTGCTAGCAGCCCGGGGCCGGGACTAGGGAACTACGAGCAGTACTTC
-	TRBJ2-5	TRBD2	TRBV28	CASRSSGSHETQYF	TGTGCCAGCAGGTCTAGCGGGTCCCACGAGACCCAGTACTTC
-	TRBJ2-5	-	TRBV15	CATSRGGAQETQYF	TGTGCCACCAGCAGAGGAGGGGCCCAAGAGACCCAGTACTTC
-	TRBJ2-1	-	TRBV7-3	CASSLQGREQFF	TGTGCCAGCAGCTTACAGGGAAGAGAGCAGTTCTTC
-	TRBJ2-1	TRBD2	TRBV5-6	CASSLDGRGEQFF	TGTGCCAGCAGCTTAGACGGGAGGGGGGAGCAGTTCTTC
-	TRBJ2-7	TRBD1	TRBV11-3	CASSSGTGITYEQYF	TGTGCCAGCAGCTCCGGGACAGGGATAACCTACGAGCAGTACTTC
-	TRBJ1-1	-	TRBV6-6	CASSYGRHLNTEAFF	TGTGCCAGCAGTTACGGGAGACACCTGAACACTGAAGCTTTCTTT
-	TRBJ2-1	TRBD1	TRBV7-9	CASSPKPGQGNEQFF	TGTGCCAGCAGCCCAAAACCGGGACAGGGAAATGAGCAGTTCTTC
-	TRBJ2-5	-	TRBV6-1	CASSLGLVQYF	TGTGCCAGCAGTCTAGGGTTAGTCCAGTACTTC
-	TRBJ2-3	-	TRBV19	CASSLNVGTDTQYF	TGTGCCAGTAGTCTCAACGTCGGCACAGATACGCAGTATTTT
-	TRBJ2-5	TRBD2	TRBV5-1	CASSLVLTSGRSGQETQYF	TGCGCCAGCAGCTTGGTTCTTACTAGCGGGAGAAGCGGGCAAGAGACCCAGTACTTC
-	TRBJ1-5	TRBD1	TRBV30	CAWSVRGTVGNQPQHF	TGTGCCTGGAGTGTAAGAGGGACAGTGGGGAATCAGCCCCAGCATTTT
few	TRBJ2-1	TRBD2	TRBV7-9	CASSLVSGRVSNEQFF	TGTGCCAGCAGCTTAGTGTCCGGGAGGGTGTCCAATGAGCAGTTCTTC
-	TRBJ2-7	TRBD1	TRBV5-8	CASSLASGGEQYF	TGTGCCAGCAGCTTGGCGTCAGGGGGAGAGCAGTACTTC
-	TRBJ1-1	-	TRBV14	CASSKIGGINTEAFF	TGTGCCAGCAGCAAAATAGGGGGAATCAACACTGAAGCTTTCTTT
-	TRBJ2-5	-	TRBV10-2	CASSALEETQYF	TGCGCCAGCAGTGCACTGGAAGAGACCCAGTACTTC
-	TRBJ1-1	TRBD1	TRBV10-3	CAMTGQGNTEAFF	TGTGCCATGACGGGACAGGGGAATACTGAAGCTTTCTTT
-	TRBJ1-5	TRBD1	TRBV19	CASIGTVNQPQHF	TGTGCCAGCATAGGGACAGTCAATCAGCCCCAGCATTTT
-	TRBJ2-4	TRBD1	TRBV2	CASTLDRRGAKNIQYF	TGTGCCAGCACCCTGGACAGGAGAGGGGCCAAAAACATTCAGTACTTC
-	TRBJ1-2	TRBD1	TRBV7-8	CASSLQGAAYGYTF	TGTGCCAGCAGCTTACAGGGGGCCGCTTATGGCTACACCTTC
few	TRBJ1-1	TRBD1	TRBV5-1	CASSLDTGQGVAFF	TGCGCCAGCAGCTTGGATACGGGACAGGGGGTAGCTTTCTTT
-	TRBJ1-4	-	TRBV6-6	CASSRLNEKLFF	TGTGCCAGCAGCCGCCTAAATGAAAAACTGTTTTTT
-	TRBJ1-1	-	TRBV9	CASSIRSGAGTEAFF	TGTGCCAGCAGCATCCGCTCGGGGGCGGGCACTGAAGCTTTCTTT
-	TRBJ1-1	-	TRBV5-1	CASTDPGNTEAFF	TGCGCCAGCACCGACCCCGGGAACACTGAAGCTTTCTTT
-	TRBJ2-1	-	TRBV5-1	CASSSQPGGGSYNEQFF	TGCGCCAGCAGCTCACAACCAGGGGGGGGTTCCTACAATGAGCAGTTCTTC
-	TRBJ2-5	TRBD2	TRBV5-1	CASSPGLAVTEETQYF	TGCGCCAGCAGCCCGGGACTAGCGGTTACCGAAGAGACCCAGTACTTC
-	TRBJ1-1	-	TRBV28	CASRVPGPYTEAFF	TGTGCCAGCAGGGTCCCGGGACCGTACACTGAAGCTTTCTTT
-	TRBJ1-1	-	TRBV11-2	CASSVQEDTEAFF	TGTGCCAGCAGCGTACAGGAGGACACTGAAGCTTTCTTT
-	TRBJ1-5	-	TRBV6-1	CASTEWGARGQPQHF	TGTGCCAGCACCGAGTGGGGGGCGCGGGGTCAGCCCCAGCATTTT
-	TRBJ2-1	TRBD2	TRBV7-8	CASSLGLALNEQFF	TGTGCCAGCAGCTTGGGACTAGCGCTCAATGAGCAGTTCTTC
-	TRBJ2-1	-	TRBV7-9	CASSLARGGLPNEQFF	TGTGCCAGCAGCTTAGCCAGGGGTGGGTTACCCAATGAGCAGTTCTTC
-	TRBJ2-7	TRBD1	TRBV5-1	CASSYGQGHKYF	TGCGCCAGCAGCTATGGACAGGGACACAAGTACTTC
-	TRBJ2-7	-	TRBV29-1	CSALSGVKNEQYF	TGCAGCGCCCTATCGGGGGTAAAGAACGAGCAGTACTTC
few	TRBJ2-5	-	TRBV6-5	CASSLYDGSETQYF	TGTGCCAGCAGCCTTTACGACGGGTCAGAGACCCAGTACTTC
once	TRBJ1-3	-	TRBV10-3	CAISGNSGNTIYF	TGTGCCATCAGTGGAAACTCTGGAAACACCATATATTTT
once	TRBJ2-1	TRBD1	TRBV28	CASSLSGQGYNEQFF	TGTGCCAGCAGTTTGTCCGGACAGGGGTACAATGAGCAGTTCTTC
-	TRBJ2-1	TRBD1	TRBV28	CASSSGQGNNEQFF	TGTGCCAGCAGTTCCGGACAGGGGAACAATGAGCAGTTCTTC
-	TRBJ2-7	-	TRBV5-4	CASSSSSVGYEQYF	TGTGCCAGCAGCTCCTCTAGCGTGGGATACGAGCAGTACTTC
few	TRBJ1-1	TRBD1	TRBV5-1	CASSRGGEIGTEAFF	TGCGCCAGCAGCAGAGGGGGCGAGATCGGCACTGAAGCTTTCTTT
-	TRBJ1-2	TRBD1	TRBV5-1	CASTQTGGYGYTF	TGCGCCAGCACCCAAACAGGGGGCTATGGCTACACCTTC
-	TRBJ2-7	TRBD2	TRBV25-1	CASSEWGGDYEQYF	TGTGCCAGCAGTGAATGGGGGGGAGACTACGAGCAGTACTTC
once	TRBJ2-6	TRBD2	TRBV27	CASSYWGGSGANVLTF	TGTGCCAGCAGTTATTGGGGGGGCTCTGGGGCCAACGTCCTGACTTTC
-	TRBJ2-3	TRBD1	TRBV4-2	CASSQDWATGGSTDTQYF	TGTGCCAGCAGCCAAGATTGGGCGACAGGGGGAAGCACAGATACGCAGTATTTT
-	TRBJ1-1	-	TRBV28	CASSPRAEAFF	TGTGCCAGCAGTCCCCGTGCTGAAGCTTTCTTT
-	TRBJ1-3	-	TRBV5-4	CASSPFSGNTIYF	TGTGCCAGCAGCCCCTTCTCTGGAAACACCATATATTTT
-	TRBJ1-1	-	TRBV18	CASAPGRGGTEAFF	TGTGCCAGCGCTCCGGGACGGGGGGGCACTGAAGCTTTCTTT
-	TRBJ2-3	TRBD2	TRBV27	CASSLYTGRGTDTQYF	TGTGCCAGCAGTTTGTATACCGGGAGGGGTACAGATACGCAGTATTTT
-	TRBJ1-2	-	TRBV10-3	CAISENRNYGYTF	TGTGCCATCAGTGAGAACAGGAACTATGGCTACACCTTC
-	TRBJ2-3	-	TRBV5-6	CASSWGAHTDTQYF	TGTGCCAGCAGCTGGGGGGCCCACACAGATACGCAGTATTTT
-	TRBJ1-1	-	TRBV5-4	CASSLELDTEAFF	TGTGCCAGCAGCTTGGAGTTGGACACTGAAGCTTTCTTT